The following is a T cell receptor (beta chain) sequence with its context. The sample belongs to a study of cytotoxic CD8 clonotypes in ibrutinib-treated CLL. Only in-frame clones appear in the TCRdb table, and some are missing; sequencing was by immunoSEQ multiplex PCR. Altogether roughly 180,000 clones are present, about four fifths being singletons, with the ten largest covering about 4.5%. The junction had 9 bases not matched to a gene; V was cut back by 0 bases and J by 9 bases. CDR3 length: 16 residues. Germline CDR1 reads KGHSH; CDR2 reads LQKENI. The sequence came from a human donor with chronic lymphocytic leukemia. This chain links TRBV18 with TRBJ2-1; 9 positions agree with TRBD1. The input for sequencing was PBMCs, taken after 24 months of ibrutinib treatment. CDR3 DNA: TGTGCCAGCTCACCACCCGGGCGGGACAGGGTTCTTGAGCAGTTCTTC. Protein: CASSPPGRDRVLEQFF.